This entry lists 5 T cell receptor beta chains sequenced from one sample in a study of PD-L1 blockade in urothelial cancer. Time point meaning: pretreatment peripheral blood. Profiling relied on immunoSEQ multiplex PCR, and the TCRdb table lists in-frame clones only, not all of them. The table records tens of thousands of clones, around 90% of them present only once. Material: PBMCs, obtained around atezolizumab (anti-PD-L1) treatment. These TCRs come from a woman in her sixties or seventies with urothelial cancer.

The chain recombines TRBV29-1 with TRBJ1-1, with a tentative D call TRBD1 (5 bases). This CDR3 spans 11 amino acids. Germline CDR1 reads SQVTM; CDR2 reads ANQGSEA. The germline V and J ends were trimmed by 7 bases and 7 bases, with 13 bases remaining between them. CDR3 sequence: CSATGGIEAFF. The CDR3 coding sequence is TGCAGCGCCACGGGGGGAATTGAAGCTTTCTTT.

This chain connects TRBV11-3 to TRBJ2-5; the match to TRBD1 covers 8 bases. V was pared by 5 bases and J by 5 bases, with 10 bases of the junction left unmatched. Germline loops: CDR1 SGHNT, CDR2 YENEEA. This CDR3 is 15 amino acids long. CDR3 amino acids: CASSLGTGGDETQYF. The CDR3 nucleotides read TGTGCCAGCAGCCTGGGGACAGGAGGGGATGAGACCCAGTACTTC.

This sequence joins TRBV7-8 and TRBJ1-2; D is uncertain. Trimming pared 0 bases from V and 4 bases from J, leaving 12 bases between. The CDR3 spans 15 residues. CDR1 SGHVS and CDR2 FQNEAQ come from the germline V gene. CDR3 nucleotides: TGTGCCAGCAGCTTAGCCGGCAGAACTACCTATGGCTACACCTTC. It is translated as CASSLAGRTTYGYTF.

The chain combines TRBV10-2 with TRBJ1-2; D is unclear. Germline assignment: CDR1 WSHSY and CDR2 SAAADI. This CDR3 contains 14 residues. V dropped 4 bases and J dropped 6 bases, with 15 bases sitting between them. CDR3 bases: TGCGCCAGCAGTGTTGTCGGGGTAGAGGATGGCTACACCTTC. Protein product: CASSVVGVEDGYTF.

Here the CDR3 reads CASSLVPGEETQYF. DNA for the CDR3: TGTGCCAGCAGCTTGGTCCCAGGGGAGGAGACCCAGTACTTC. The J gene is TRBJ2-5, the V gene TRBV5-5; possibly TRBD1 for D (6 bases). The CDR3 has 14 amino acids. Germline values: CDR1 SGHKS, CDR2 YYEKEE (reference sequence). Trimming cost V 0 bases and J 5 bases, with 11 bases left between them.